Following are 17 T cell receptor beta chains from one sample sequenced in a study of human T cells and chemical hapten exposure. Time point of the sample: patch test 1, 2 weeks after DPC sensitization. Indicated treatment: therapeutic diphenylcyclopropenone sensitization with weekly scalp DPC. TCRdb fed the RACE reads into MiXCR, producing one record per CDR3 protein. The sample includes approximately 400,000 distinct CDR3 sequences, more than 4.5% of them seen just once. This specimen was whole blood, taken in connection with sensitization to the hapten diphenylcyclopropenone (DPC). The receptors were gathered from a woman between 45 and 60 years old with alopecia areata. Some clones in this sample may be carry-over from other donors' samples.

There are a few counts of this clonotype. The chain carries TRBV28 and TRBJ1-1; 8 bases are shared with TRBD1. Germline V CDR1 and CDR2: MDHEN, SYDVKM. The CDR3 length is 14 residues. V shed 3 bases and J 6 bases; nucleotides not matched to a gene: 6. CDR3 amino acids: CASSFWTGRAEAFF. In DNA form, the CDR3 reads TGTGCCAGCAGTTTCTGGACAGGGAGGGCTGAAGCTTTCTTT.

This clonotype was picked up many times. The chain links TRBV4-3 to TRBJ1-6, with D possibly TRBD1 on 6 matching bases. V was clipped by 0 bases and J by 10 bases, with 13 bases between them. Germline values: CDR1 LGHNA, CDR2 YSLEER. This CDR3 has 15 amino acids. The DNA for the CDR3 is TGCGCCAGCAGCCAAGACCAGGGGATTCAGTCACCCCTCCACTTT. This codes for CASSQDQGIQSPLHF.

V usage is TRBV7-9 and J usage is TRBJ1-2, with TRBD1 matching over 7 bases. The CDR3 consists of 18 residues. Germline V gives CDR1 SEHNR, CDR2 FQNEAQ (reference sequence). V shed 4 bases and J 0 bases; nucleotides not matched to a gene: 14. The CDR3 DNA sequence: TGTGCCAGCAGCTCCCTAGGGGCCCGGGACAGCCCTAACTATGGCTACACCTTC. Translated: CASSSLGARDSPNYGYTF. Complete variable domain (other parts from reference TRBV7-9 and TRBJ1-2): DTGVSQNPRHKITKRGQNVTFRCDPISEHNRLYWYRQTLGQGPEFLTYFQNEAQLEKSRLLSDRFSAERPKGSFSTLEIQRTEQGDSAMYLCASSSLGARDSPNYGYTFGSGTRLTVV.

This clonotype came up many times. The chain carries TRBV6-5 and TRBJ1-1; a weak D match, TRBD1 (5 bases). Looked up from germline, CDR1 is MNHEY and CDR2 is SVGAGI. The CDR3 runs to 15 residues. V was clipped by 2 bases and J by 1 base, with 11 bases between them. This CDR3 is CASSYRAGRNTEAFF. CDR3 nucleotide sequence: TGTGCCAGCAGTTACAGGGCAGGGAGGAACACTGAAGCTTTCTTT.

This clonotype was counted many times. The chain carries TRBV6-5 and TRBJ1-5, with D uncertain. The germline V gene has CDR1 MNHEY and CDR2 SVGAGI. This CDR3 is built from 15 residues. The V gene lost 3 bases and the J gene lost 3 bases, with 12 bases spanning the gap. Written as DNA, the CDR3 is TGTGCCAGCAGTTATGGGGTAGGAAACAATCAGCCCCAGCATTTT. It encodes CASSYGVGNNQPQHF.

The sample holds a few counts of this clonotype. The chain links TRBV13 to TRBJ2-3; a possible D gene is TRBD1 (6 bases). V was clipped by 2 bases and J by 5 bases, with 11 bases between them. CDR3 length: 14 amino acids. Germline-derived CDR1 and CDR2 are PRHDT and FYEKMQ (reference sequence). The CDR3 DNA reads as TGTGCCAGCAGCTTAATCAGGGGAGAAGATACGCAGTATTTT. It yields the protein CASSLIRGEDTQYF.

In its sample, this clonotype was seen many times. The V call is TRBV28, the J call TRBJ1-5, with TRBD1 identical over 7 bases. V lost 3 bases and J lost 5; bases outside the gene matches: 7. The CDR3 has 15 residues. CDR1 is MDHEN, CDR2 SYDVKM, per germline. CDR3: CASSLTSGGYQPQHF. As DNA, the CDR3 is TGTGCCAGCAGTTTGACGTCAGGGGGTTATCAGCCCCAGCATTTT.

At least ten counts were recorded for this clonotype. V is TRBV12-3 or TRBV12-4 and J is TRBJ2-5, with a tentative D call TRBD1 (6 bases). V was cut by 6 bases and J by 7 bases, with 15 bases left in between. The CDR3 totals 13 residues. CDR3 sequence: CASSLPTGRTQYF. In nucleotides, the CDR3 is TGTGCCAGCAGCCTTCCAACAGGGCGGACCCAGTACTTC.

This clonotype was counted at least ten times. The J gene is TRBJ1-1, the V gene TRBV2, with a possible D match to TRBD1 (5 bases). Germline V gives CDR1 SNHLY, CDR2 FYNNEI. Trimming took 7 bases from V and 1 from J, leaving 10 bases between them. CDR3 length: 13 amino acids. CDR3 sequence (DNA): TGTGCCAGCACCGTGGGGGAGAACACTGAAGCTTTCTTT. Amino acids: CASTVGENTEAFF.

This clonotype turned up a few times. The chain recombines TRBV7-2 with TRBJ2-1; D gene unclear. The CDR3 has 12 amino acids. CDR1 is SGHTA, CDR2 FQGNSA, per germline. V gave up 1 base and J gave up 9 bases, with 7 bases separating them. The CDR3 protein is CASSLGNGEQFF. The CDR3, as DNA: TGTGCCAGCAGCTTAGGGAATGGTGAGCAGTTCTTC.

This clonotype was detected ten times or more. The CDR3 here is CASSPGQLNTEAFF. The CDR3 nucleotides read TGTGCCAGCAGCCCCGGACAACTAAACACTGAAGCTTTCTTT. The chain links TRBV18 to TRBJ1-1; the D gene is possibly TRBD1 (5 bases). The CDR3 is made up of 14 amino acids. Per germline, CDR1 KGHSH and CDR2 LQKENI. V lost 8 bases, J lost 2 bases, and 15 bases lay in between.

This clonotype appeared many times. The rearrangement links TRBV6-5 to TRBJ2-4; 9 positions match TRBD1. Looked up from germline, CDR1 is MNHEY and CDR2 is SVGAGI. This CDR3 region has 15 residues. V lost 5 bases to trimming and J lost 2 bases; unmatched junction nucleotides: 4. This chain's CDR3 is CASSRDRASKNIQYF. The CDR3 DNA sequence: TGTGCCAGCAGTCGGGACAGGGCATCCAAAAACATTCAGTACTTC.

At least ten counts were recorded for this clonotype. The chain joins TRBV5-4 to TRBJ1-1; D is possibly TRBD1 (6 bases). The germline gives CDR1 SGHNT, CDR2 YYREEE (reference sequence). The CDR3 consists of 15 residues. Trimming pared 0 bases from V and 10 bases from J, leaving 19 bases between. CDR3 DNA sequence: TGTGCCAGCAGCTTGGCCGAAACAGGGCTTGGTAGAGCTTTCTTT. This encodes CASSLAETGLGRAFF.

This clonotype was picked up many times. The chain is built from TRBV7-9 and TRBJ1-4; D is unresolved. CDR1 is SEHNR, CDR2 FQNEAQ, per germline (reference sequence). The V end was cut by 2 bases, the J end by 7 bases, with 5 bases between. The CDR3 has 12 amino acids. The CDR3 region is CASSLRGEKLFF. DNA for the CDR3: TGTGCCAGCAGCTTACGTGGTGAAAAACTGTTTTTT.

This clonotype has ten or more counts. The rearrangement links TRBV29-1 to TRBJ2-3, with 9 positions matching TRBD1. Germline assignment: CDR1 SQVTM and CDR2 ANQGSEA. With V trimmed by 4 bases and J by 2 bases, 7 bases remained unmatched. The CDR3 totals 15 residues. Here the CDR3 reads CSVGIGTGTTDTQYF. CDR3 coding DNA: TGCAGCGTTGGAATCGGGACAGGGACCACAGATACGCAGTATTTT.

The genes are TRBV12-3 or TRBV12-4 and TRBJ1-1; D not certain. The CDR3 consists of 14 residues. V was pared by 6 bases and J by 8 bases, with 19 bases between. The CDR3 protein is CASSPPPGLGEAFF. The CDR3 DNA is TGTGCCAGCAGCCCTCCCCCCGGACTGGGAGAAGCTTTCTTT.

At least ten counts were recorded for this clonotype. The chain is built from TRBV6-2 or TRBV6-3 and TRBJ2-1, with 14 bases lining up with TRBD2. Germline V CDR1 and CDR2: MNHEY, SVGEGT. The CDR3 sequence is 17 residues long. V gave up 6 bases and J gave up 6 bases; unmatched junction bases: 10. The CDR3 region has the DNA TGTGCCAGCAGCTTGACTAGCGGGAGGGGAGGAACCAATGAGCAGTTCTTC. Translation: CASSLTSGRGGTNEQFF.